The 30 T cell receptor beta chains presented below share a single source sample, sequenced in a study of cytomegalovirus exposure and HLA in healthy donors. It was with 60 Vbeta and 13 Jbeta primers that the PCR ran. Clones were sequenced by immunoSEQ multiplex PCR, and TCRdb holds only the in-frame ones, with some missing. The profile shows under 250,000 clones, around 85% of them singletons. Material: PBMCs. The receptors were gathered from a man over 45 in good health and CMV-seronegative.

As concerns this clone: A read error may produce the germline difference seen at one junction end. CDR3 nucleotides: TGTACCAGCAGCCGCTCAGGGGTGTCTAATGAAAAACTGTTTTTT. Encoded protein: CTSSRSGVSNEKLFF. The V gene is TRBV7-9, the J gene TRBJ1-4; D is perhaps TRBD1 (6 bases). The CDR3 contains 15 residues. CDR1 is SEHNR, CDR2 FQNEAQ, per germline (reference sequence).

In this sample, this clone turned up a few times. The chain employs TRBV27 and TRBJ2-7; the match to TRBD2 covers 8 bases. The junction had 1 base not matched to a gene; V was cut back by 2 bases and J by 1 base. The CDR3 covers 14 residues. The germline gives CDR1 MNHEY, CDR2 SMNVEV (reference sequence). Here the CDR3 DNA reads TGTGCCAGCAGTTTAGGGACTAGATCCTACGAGCAGTACTTC. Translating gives CASSLGTRSYEQYF.

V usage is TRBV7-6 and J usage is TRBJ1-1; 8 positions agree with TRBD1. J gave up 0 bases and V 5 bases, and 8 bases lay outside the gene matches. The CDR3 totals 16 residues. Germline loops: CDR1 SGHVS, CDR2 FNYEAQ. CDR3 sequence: CASSIRQGTMNTEAFF. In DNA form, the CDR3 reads TGTGCCAGCAGCATCAGACAGGGGACGATGAACACTGAAGCTTTCTTT.

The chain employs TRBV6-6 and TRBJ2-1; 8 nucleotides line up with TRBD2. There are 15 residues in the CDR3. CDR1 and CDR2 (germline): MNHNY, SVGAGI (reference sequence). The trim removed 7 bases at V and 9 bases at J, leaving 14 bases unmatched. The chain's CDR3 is CASNTGTRGMGEQFF. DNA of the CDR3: TGTGCCAGCAATACAGGGACTAGAGGGATGGGTGAGCAGTTCTTC.

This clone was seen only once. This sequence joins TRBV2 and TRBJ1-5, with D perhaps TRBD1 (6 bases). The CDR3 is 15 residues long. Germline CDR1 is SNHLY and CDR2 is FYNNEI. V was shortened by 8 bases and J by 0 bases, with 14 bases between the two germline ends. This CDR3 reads CASGGDLGSNQPQHF. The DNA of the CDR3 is TGTGCCAGCGGGGGCGATCTGGGTAGCAATCAGCCCCAGCATTTT.

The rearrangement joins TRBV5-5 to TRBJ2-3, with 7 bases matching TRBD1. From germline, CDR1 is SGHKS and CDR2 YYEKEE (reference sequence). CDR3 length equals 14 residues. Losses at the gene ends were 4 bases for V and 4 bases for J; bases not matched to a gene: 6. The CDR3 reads CASSRDSRADTQYF. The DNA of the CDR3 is TGTGCCAGCAGCCGGGACAGTAGGGCAGATACGCAGTATTTT.

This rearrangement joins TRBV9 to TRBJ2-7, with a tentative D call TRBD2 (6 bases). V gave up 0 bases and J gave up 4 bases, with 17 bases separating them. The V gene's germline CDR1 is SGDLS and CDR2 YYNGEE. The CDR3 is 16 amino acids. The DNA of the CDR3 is TGTGCCAGCAGCGTAGGGTCGACTGGGGGGAGATACGAGCAGTACTTC. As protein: CASSVGSTGGRYEQYF.

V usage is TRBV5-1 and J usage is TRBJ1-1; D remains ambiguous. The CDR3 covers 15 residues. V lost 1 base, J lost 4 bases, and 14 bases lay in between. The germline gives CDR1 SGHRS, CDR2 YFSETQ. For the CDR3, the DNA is TGCGCCAGCAGCTTGATGGCTCCCGGGGTCACTGAAGCTTTCTTT. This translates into CASSLMAPGVTEAFF.

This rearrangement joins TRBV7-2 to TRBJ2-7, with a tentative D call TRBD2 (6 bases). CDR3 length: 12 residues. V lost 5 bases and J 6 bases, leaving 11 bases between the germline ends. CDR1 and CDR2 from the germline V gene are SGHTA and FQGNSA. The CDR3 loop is CASSTRLGEQYF. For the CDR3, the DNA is TGTGCCAGCAGCACTCGACTAGGCGAGCAGTACTTC.

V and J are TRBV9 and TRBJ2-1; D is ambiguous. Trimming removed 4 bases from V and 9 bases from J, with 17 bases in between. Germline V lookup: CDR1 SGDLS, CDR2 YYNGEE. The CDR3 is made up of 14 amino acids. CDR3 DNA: TGTGCCAGCAGCTCCCGGCCCGGAGTGGGTGAGCAGTTCTTC. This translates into CASSSRPGVGEQFF.

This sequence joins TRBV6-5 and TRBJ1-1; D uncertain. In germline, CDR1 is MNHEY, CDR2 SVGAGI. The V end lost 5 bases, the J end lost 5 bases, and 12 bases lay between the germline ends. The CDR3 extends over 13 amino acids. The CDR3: CASSRYQATEAFF. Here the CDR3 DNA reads TGTGCCAGCAGTCGTTACCAGGCGACTGAAGCTTTCTTT.

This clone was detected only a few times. The CDR3 loop reads CASSQGLAAYTDTQYF. The CDR3 DNA follows: TGCGCCAGCAGCCAAGGGCTAGCAGCCTACACAGATACGCAGTATTTT. V usage is TRBV4-1 and J usage is TRBJ2-3; D is possibly TRBD2 (5 bases). The CDR3 contains 16 residues. V was clipped by 1 base and J by 2 bases, with 13 bases between them. Germline values: CDR1 MGHRA, CDR2 YSYEKL.

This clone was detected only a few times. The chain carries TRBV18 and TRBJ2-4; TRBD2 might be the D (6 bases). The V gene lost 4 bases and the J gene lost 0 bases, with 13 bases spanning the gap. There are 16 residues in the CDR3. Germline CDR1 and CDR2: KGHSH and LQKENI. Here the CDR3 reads CASSLNGGLAKNIQYF. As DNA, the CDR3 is TGTGCCAGCTCACTGAACGGGGGACTAGCCAAAAACATTCAGTACTTC.

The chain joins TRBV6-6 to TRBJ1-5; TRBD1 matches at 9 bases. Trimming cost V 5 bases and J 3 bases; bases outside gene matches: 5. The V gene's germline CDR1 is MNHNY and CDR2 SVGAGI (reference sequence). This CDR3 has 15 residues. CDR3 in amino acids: CASSPGQGNNQPQHF. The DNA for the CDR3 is TGTGCCAGCAGTCCAGGACAGGGGAACAATCAGCCCCAGCATTTT.

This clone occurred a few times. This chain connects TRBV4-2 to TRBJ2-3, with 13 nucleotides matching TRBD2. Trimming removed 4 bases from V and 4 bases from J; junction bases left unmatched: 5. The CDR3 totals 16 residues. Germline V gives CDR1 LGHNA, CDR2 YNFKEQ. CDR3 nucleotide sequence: TGTGCCAGCAGCCTCTGGACTAGCGGGAGCCCAGATACGCAGTATTTT. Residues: CASSLWTSGSPDTQYF.

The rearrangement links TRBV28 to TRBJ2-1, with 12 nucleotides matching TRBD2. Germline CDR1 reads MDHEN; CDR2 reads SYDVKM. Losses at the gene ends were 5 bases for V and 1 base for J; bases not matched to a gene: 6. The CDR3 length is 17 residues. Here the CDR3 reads CASSASTSGSSYNEQFF. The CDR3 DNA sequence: TGTGCCAGCAGTGCCTCGACTAGCGGGAGTTCCTACAATGAGCAGTTCTTC.

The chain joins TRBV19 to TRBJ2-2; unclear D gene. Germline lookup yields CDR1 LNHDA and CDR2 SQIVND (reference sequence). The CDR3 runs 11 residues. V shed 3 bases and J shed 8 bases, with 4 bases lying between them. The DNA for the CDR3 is TGTGCCAGTAGTATTGCGGGGGAGCTGTTTTTT. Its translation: CASSIAGELFF. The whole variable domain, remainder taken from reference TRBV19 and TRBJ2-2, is DGGITQSPKYLFRKEGQNVTLSCEQNLNHDAMYWYRQDPGQGLRLIYYSQIVNDFQKGDIAEGYSVSREKKESFPLTVTSAQKNPTAFYLCASSIAGELFFGEGSRLTVL.

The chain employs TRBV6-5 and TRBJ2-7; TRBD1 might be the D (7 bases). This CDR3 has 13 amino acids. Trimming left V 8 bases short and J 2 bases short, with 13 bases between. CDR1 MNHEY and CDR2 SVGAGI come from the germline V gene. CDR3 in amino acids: CASSSGGTYEQYF. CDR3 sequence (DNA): TGTGCCAGCTCCTCAGGGGGGACCTACGAGCAGTACTTC.

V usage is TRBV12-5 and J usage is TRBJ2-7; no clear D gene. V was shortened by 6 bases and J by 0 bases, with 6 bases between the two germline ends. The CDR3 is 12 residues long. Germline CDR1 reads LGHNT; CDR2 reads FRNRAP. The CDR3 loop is CASGSYSYEQYF. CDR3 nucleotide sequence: TGTGCTAGTGGCTCCTACTCCTACGAGCAGTACTTC.

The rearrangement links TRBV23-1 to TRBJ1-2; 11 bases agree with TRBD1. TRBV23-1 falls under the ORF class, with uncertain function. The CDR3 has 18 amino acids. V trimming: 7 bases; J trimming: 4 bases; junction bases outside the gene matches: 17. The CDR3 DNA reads TGCGCCAGCACCTTCTGGGGGGACAGGGGGGCTGGTCTCTATGGCTACACCTTC. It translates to CASTFWGDRGAGLYGYTF.

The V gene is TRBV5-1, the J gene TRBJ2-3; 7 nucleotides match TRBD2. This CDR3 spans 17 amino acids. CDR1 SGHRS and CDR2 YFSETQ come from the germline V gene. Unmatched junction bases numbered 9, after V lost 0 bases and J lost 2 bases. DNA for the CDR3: TGCGCCAGCAGCTTGGTTTCAGCTAGCGGCTACACAGATACGCAGTATTTT. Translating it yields CASSLVSASGYTDTQYF.

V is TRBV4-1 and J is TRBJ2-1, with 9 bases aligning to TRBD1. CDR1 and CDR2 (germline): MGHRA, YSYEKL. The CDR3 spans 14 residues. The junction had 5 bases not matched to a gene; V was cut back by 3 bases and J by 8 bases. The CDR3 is CASSQRQGVHEQFF. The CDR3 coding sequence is TGCGCCAGCAGCCAGCGACAGGGGGTCCATGAGCAGTTCTTC.

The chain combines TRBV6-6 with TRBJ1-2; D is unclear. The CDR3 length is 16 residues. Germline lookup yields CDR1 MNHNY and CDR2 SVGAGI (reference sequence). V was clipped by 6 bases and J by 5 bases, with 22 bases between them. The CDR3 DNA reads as TGTGCCAGCAGCCTTGATGACACCAGGCCGAGATATGGCTACACCTTC. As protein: CASSLDDTRPRYGYTF.

CDR3 in amino acids: CASSLESVITGELFF. In DNA, the CDR3 is TGTGCCAGCAGCTTGGAATCAGTGATCACCGGGGAGCTGTTTTTT. The chain couples TRBV5-6 to TRBJ2-2, with no clear D. Germline V gene lookup returns CDR1 SGHDT and CDR2 YYEEEE. V was trimmed by 0 bases and J by 4 bases, leaving 10 bases between them. This CDR3 is built from 15 residues.

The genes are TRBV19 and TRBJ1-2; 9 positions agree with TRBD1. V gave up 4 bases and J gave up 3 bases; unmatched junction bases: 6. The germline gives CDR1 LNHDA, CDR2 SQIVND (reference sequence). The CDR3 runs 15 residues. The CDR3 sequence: CASSRDRVSDYGYTF. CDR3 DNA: TGTGCCAGTAGTAGGGACAGGGTATCGGACTATGGCTACACCTTC.

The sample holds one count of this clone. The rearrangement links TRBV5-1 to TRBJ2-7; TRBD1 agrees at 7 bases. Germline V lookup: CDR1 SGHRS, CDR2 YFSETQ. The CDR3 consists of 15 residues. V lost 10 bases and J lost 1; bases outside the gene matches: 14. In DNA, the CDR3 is TGCGCCTCCCGGGTTGGACAGGACCATTCCTACGAGCAGTACTTC. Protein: CASRVGQDHSYEQYF. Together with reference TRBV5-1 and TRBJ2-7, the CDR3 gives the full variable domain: KAGVTQTPRYLIKTRGQQVTLSCSPISGHRSVSWYQQTPGQGLQFLFEYFSETQRNKGNFPGRFSGRQFSNSRSEMNVSTLELGDSALYLCASRVGQDHSYEQYFGPGTRLTVT.

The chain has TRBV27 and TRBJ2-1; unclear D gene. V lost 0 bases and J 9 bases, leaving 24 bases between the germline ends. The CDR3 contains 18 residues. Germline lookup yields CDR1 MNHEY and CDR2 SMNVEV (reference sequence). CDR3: CASSLSKVRLRVNTEQFF. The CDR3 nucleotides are TGTGCCAGCAGTTTATCGAAAGTTAGGCTCCGGGTGAATACTGAGCAGTTCTTC.

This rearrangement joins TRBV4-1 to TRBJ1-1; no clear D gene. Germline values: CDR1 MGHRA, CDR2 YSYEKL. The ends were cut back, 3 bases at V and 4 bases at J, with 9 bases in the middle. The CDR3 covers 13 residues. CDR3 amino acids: CASSQARGTEAFF. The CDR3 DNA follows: TGCGCCAGCAGCCAGGCGCGGGGCACTGAAGCTTTCTTT.

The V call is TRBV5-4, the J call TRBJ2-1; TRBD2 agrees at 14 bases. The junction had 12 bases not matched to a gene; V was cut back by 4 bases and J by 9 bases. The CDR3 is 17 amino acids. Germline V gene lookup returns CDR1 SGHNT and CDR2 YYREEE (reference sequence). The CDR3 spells CASSPGTSGRIGVEQFF. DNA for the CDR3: TGTGCCAGCAGCCCCGGGACTAGCGGGAGAATTGGTGTTGAGCAGTTCTTC.

CDR3 DNA sequence: TGTGCCAGCAGCCTTTTTAGCGGGGTTAACACCGGGGAGCTGTTTTTT. Translation: CASSLFSGVNTGELFF. The chain is built from TRBV11-3 and TRBJ2-2, with TRBD2 matching over 8 bases. The V and J ends lost 5 bases and 2 bases, in that order; junction bases with no gene match: 7. CDR1 is SGHNT and CDR2 is YENEEA in the germline V gene. This CDR3 comprises 16 residues.